This TCR beta chain emerged from a study of T cell responses to AZD1222 COVID-19 vaccine. Overall study findings and caveats: No day 14 peak samples; only post-peak repertoires were characterized.

Notes on this clone: The antigen is unknown.

Assay: immunoSEQ multiplex PCR; the TCRdb copy retains only in-frame clones and omits some. The top ten clones hold about 5.7% of a sample with approximately 80,000 clones, around 90% of them seen once. The germline V gene encodes CDR1 KGHSH and CDR2 LQKENI. The trim removed 3 bases at V and 2 bases at J, leaving 5 bases unmatched. The CDR3 consists of 16 residues. The chain links TRBV18 to TRBJ2-1; 9 nucleotides match TRBD1. This receptor was obtained from an adult in good health. This material consisted of peripheral blood, taken on day 0 of AZD1222 vaccination. CDR3 nucleotides: TGTGCCAGCTCACCCCCCCGGACAGGGGCCTACAATGAGCAGTTCTTC. The encoded protein is CASSPPRTGAYNEQFF.